Following are 6 T cell receptor beta chains from one sample sequenced in a study of regulatory T cells in long-lasting Graves disease. Time point noted: persistent/refractory GD, antithyroid drugs over 5 years with positive TRAb. The TCR library was prepared using RNA isolated from PBMCs. Through Arm-PCR of CDR3 regions and iRepertoire HTBI primers, TCR beta libraries were built. Using its own MiXCR run on the multiplex PCR reads, TCRdb lists one record per CDR3 protein. The profile shows about 400,000 distinct CDR3 sequences, roughly 20% of them singletons. The sequenced sample was peripheral blood mononuclear cells (PBMCs), obtained when the disease was refractory, from a patient treated with antithyroid drugs. Receptors originate from a female donor with Graves disease.

With regard to this clonotype: This may be a read error, as it is one base from a much larger clone. This rearrangement joins TRBV27 to TRBJ1-2; TRBD1 might be the D (5 bases). The CDR3 consists of 14 residues. The germline gives CDR1 MNHEY, CDR2 SMNVEV (reference sequence). The CDR3 loop reads CVSSKGLINYGYTF. The CDR3 coding sequence is TGTGTCAGCAGTAAGGGACTTATCAACTATGGCTACACCTTC.

This clonotype was counted at least ten times. V usage is TRBV27 and J usage is TRBJ2-3; 8 nucleotides align to TRBD1. The CDR3 totals 17 residues. Germline loops: CDR1 MNHEY, CDR2 SMNVEV (reference sequence). J gave up 1 base and V 5 bases, and 11 bases lay outside the gene matches. CDR3 region: CASSRWTGWVGTDTQYF. As DNA, the CDR3 is TGTGCCAGCAGTCGTTGGACAGGGTGGGTGGGCACAGATACGCAGTATTTT.

This clonotype has ten or more counts. The chain is built from TRBV7-2 and TRBJ1-1; the match to TRBD1 covers 8 bases. The CDR3 contains 14 residues. Germline V CDR1 and CDR2: SGHTA, FQGNSA. The junction had 2 bases not matched to a gene; V was cut back by 5 bases and J by 0 bases. The DNA for the CDR3 is TGTGCCAGCAGCGGGACAGGTCTGAACACTGAAGCTTTCTTT. It translates to CASSGTGLNTEAFF.

The chain uses TRBV19 and TRBJ1-5; D ambiguous. The CDR3 consists of 14 residues. V shed 6 bases and J shed 3 bases, with 12 bases lying between them. Germline CDR1 LNHDA, CDR2 SQIVND (reference sequence). The CDR3 region has the DNA TGTGCCAGTAGGTTGGACGGAGTCAATCAGCCCCAGCATTTT. Protein product: CASRLDGVNQPQHF.

The table lists this clonotype with a few counts. This chain connects TRBV10-3 to TRBJ1-1, with a tentative D call TRBD1 (6 bases). The V and J ends lost 6 bases and 1 base respectively, with 12 bases between them. This CDR3 comprises 14 residues. CDR1 is ENHRY and CDR2 is SYGVKD in the germline V gene. CDR3 nucleotides: TGTGCCATCAGAAGGGAGGGACAGAACACTGAAGCTTTCTTT. It codes for CAIRREGQNTEAFF.

This clonotype came up many times. The J gene is TRBJ2-7, the V gene TRBV24-1; D is possibly TRBD2 (5 bases). Germline loops: CDR1 KGHDR, CDR2 SFDVKD. Trimming pared 5 bases from V and 7 bases from J, leaving 23 bases between. The CDR3 is made up of 16 amino acids. CDR3 DNA: TGTGCCACCAGTGCATCGAGCGGAGCCCGATTTCGAGAGCAGTACTTC. Its protein is CATSASSGARFREQYF.